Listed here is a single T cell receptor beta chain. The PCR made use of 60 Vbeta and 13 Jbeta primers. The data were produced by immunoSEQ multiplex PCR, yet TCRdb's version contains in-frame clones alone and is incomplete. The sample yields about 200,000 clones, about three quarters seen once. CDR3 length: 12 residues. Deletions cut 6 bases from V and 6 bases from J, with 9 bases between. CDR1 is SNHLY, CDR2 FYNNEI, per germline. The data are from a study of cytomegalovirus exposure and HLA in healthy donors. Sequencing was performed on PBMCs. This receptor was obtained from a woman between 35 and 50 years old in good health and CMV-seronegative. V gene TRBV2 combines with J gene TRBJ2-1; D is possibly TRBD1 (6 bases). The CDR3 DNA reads TGTGCCAGCAGGGTACAGGGCAATGAGCAGTTCTTC. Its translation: CASRVQGNEQFF. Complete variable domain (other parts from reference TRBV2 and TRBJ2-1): EPEVTQTPSHQVTQMGQEVILRCVPISNHLYFYWYRQILGQKVEFLVSFYNNEISEKSEIFDDQFSVERPDGSNFTLKIRSTKLEDSAMYFCASRVQGNEQFFGPGTRLTVL.